Listed below are T cell receptor beta chains from one sample, sequenced in a study of blood T cells in healthy people across ages. One entry per CDR3 protein results from TCRdb running MiXCR on the 5' RACE reads. The repertoire holds more than 900,000 distinct CDR3 sequences, with 25% to 35% as singletons. The same data also contributed to another study, on T cells of mothers and their children.

Sequenced sample: blood. These receptors were obtained from a woman aged 40 to 50 in good health. Each CDR3 is given with its conserved first and last residue. The order of the fields is V gene, D gene, clone size, J gene, CDR3 DNA, CDR3 protein. D genes are given only for firm matches. Size tells how often a clone was seen (once, few, many) or the class of an expanded clone, and some rows leave it out.

v_call: TRBV28
d_call: NA
clone_size: few
j_call: TRBJ2-5
cdr3_nt: TGTGCCACGCGGCAGCAAGAGACCCAGTACTTC
cdr3_aa: CATRQQETQYF

v_call: TRBV7-2
d_call: NA
clone_size: NA
j_call: TRBJ2-1
cdr3_nt: TGTGCCAGCAGCCGGACTATCACCTTGGGAAGTGAGCAGTTCTTC
cdr3_aa: CASSRTITLGSEQFF

v_call: TRBV7-2
d_call: TRBD2
clone_size: NA
j_call: TRBJ2-7
cdr3_nt: TGTGCCAGCAGCTTAAGCGGGAGAGGGTACGAGCAGTACTTC
cdr3_aa: CASSLSGRGYEQYF

v_call: TRBV3-1
d_call: NA
clone_size: few
j_call: TRBJ1-2
cdr3_nt: TGTGCCAGCAGCCAAGGGACAGTTCCTAACTATGGCTACACCTTC
cdr3_aa: CASSQGTVPNYGYTF

v_call: TRBV4-1
d_call: NA
clone_size: NA
j_call: TRBJ2-1
cdr3_nt: TGCACCAGCAGCCAGCGCGGCCCGGGGGACAATGAGCAGTTCTTC
cdr3_aa: CTSSQRGPGDNEQFF

v_call: TRBV20-1
d_call: NA
clone_size: NA
j_call: TRBJ2-7
cdr3_nt: TGCAGTGCTAGAATCGGGGGCAGGGAGCAGTACTTC
cdr3_aa: CSARIGGREQYF

v_call: TRBV24-1
d_call: TRBD2
clone_size: NA
j_call: TRBJ2-3
cdr3_nt: TGTGCCACCAGTGATGCGGGGGGCGCACCCACAGATACGCAGTATTTT
cdr3_aa: CATSDAGGAPTDTQYF

v_call: TRBV20-1
d_call: NA
clone_size: NA
j_call: TRBJ1-2
cdr3_nt: TGCAGTGCTAGACCCCCACAGGGTGACGGCTACACCTTC
cdr3_aa: CSARPPQGDGYTF

v_call: TRBV9
d_call: TRBD2
clone_size: NA
j_call: TRBJ2-1
cdr3_nt: TGTGCCAGCAGCGTTAGCGGGGGGCTGTACAATGAGCAGTTCTTC
cdr3_aa: CASSVSGGLYNEQFF

v_call: TRBV3-1
d_call: NA
clone_size: NA
j_call: TRBJ2-1
cdr3_nt: TGTGCCAGCAGCCAACTAGGACAGGGAGGGAATGAGCAGTTCTTC
cdr3_aa: CASSQLGQGGNEQFF

v_call: TRBV28
d_call: NA
clone_size: many
j_call: TRBJ2-7
cdr3_nt: TGTGCCAGCAGTTCCCAAACCGGGACTCACGGAACCTACGAGCAGTACTTC
cdr3_aa: CASSSQTGTHGTYEQYF

v_call: TRBV27
d_call: NA
clone_size: many
j_call: TRBJ1-6
cdr3_nt: TGTGCCAGCAGTTTAAGCGACAGGCATAATTCACCCCTCCACTTT
cdr3_aa: CASSLSDRHNSPLHF

v_call: TRBV12-3/TRBV12-4
d_call: NA
clone_size: NA
j_call: TRBJ2-1
cdr3_nt: TGTGCCAGCACCTCAGAGACTAATTCCCACAATGAGCAGTTCTTC
cdr3_aa: CASTSETNSHNEQFF

v_call: TRBV18
d_call: NA
clone_size: NA
j_call: TRBJ2-2
cdr3_nt: TGTGCCAGCTCACCACCATCGAGGCCGAACACCGGGGAGCTGTTTTTT
cdr3_aa: CASSPPSRPNTGELFF

v_call: TRBV7-2
d_call: TRBD2
clone_size: few
j_call: TRBJ2-1
cdr3_nt: TGTGCCAGCAGCTTAGGCAAAGTGGGGGGGGTAGACAATGAGCAGTTCTTC
cdr3_aa: CASSLGKVGGVDNEQFF

v_call: TRBV4-3
d_call: TRBD2
clone_size: NA
j_call: TRBJ2-1
cdr3_nt: TGCGCCAGCAGCCAAGATCGGACTAGCTGGGATGAGCAGTTCTTC
cdr3_aa: CASSQDRTSWDEQFF